This entry concerns a single T cell receptor (beta chain). Its antigen is not known. TCRdb's copy holds only in-frame clones and misses some; the assay was immunoSEQ multiplex PCR. The sample carries about 8,900 clones, about 85% recorded once. This entry comes from a study of chemoradiotherapy in HPV16-positive cancers. Study-wide context: A couple of HPV16-positive patients' cells yielded candidate HPV-specific clones and common motifs. Overall study findings and caveats: For HPV16-positive patients, expanding HPV-responsive T cells associated with longer recurrence-free survival. During treatment, candidate HPV-specific clones and E7-related motifs expanded in tumor. Only a couple of HPV16-positive patients supplied the functional HPV-specificity definition.

CDR1 and CDR2 (germline): MDHEN, SYDVKM. V lost 4 bases, J lost 5 bases, and 8 bases lay in between. The CDR3 extends over 13 amino acids. The origin of this receptor is a human donor with HPV-associated anogenital cancer. The input for sequencing was tumor tissue, taken from a patient who underwent chemoradiotherapy. J is TRBJ1-4 and V is TRBV28, with TRBD1 as a possible D gene (6 bases). The CDR3 sequence: CASSWDINEKLFF. As DNA, the CDR3 is TGTGCCAGCAGTTGGGACATCAATGAAAAACTGTTTTTT.